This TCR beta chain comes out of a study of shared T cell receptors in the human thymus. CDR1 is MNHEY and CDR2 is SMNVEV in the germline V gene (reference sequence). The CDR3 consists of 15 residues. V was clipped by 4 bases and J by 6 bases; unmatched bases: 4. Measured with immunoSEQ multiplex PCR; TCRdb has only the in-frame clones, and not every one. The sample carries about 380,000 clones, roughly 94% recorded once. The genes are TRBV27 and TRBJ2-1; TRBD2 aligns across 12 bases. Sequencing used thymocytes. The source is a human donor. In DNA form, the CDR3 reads TGTGCCAGCAGTTCGACTAGCGGGAGTACCAATGAGCAGTTCTTC. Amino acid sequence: CASSSTSGSTNEQFF.